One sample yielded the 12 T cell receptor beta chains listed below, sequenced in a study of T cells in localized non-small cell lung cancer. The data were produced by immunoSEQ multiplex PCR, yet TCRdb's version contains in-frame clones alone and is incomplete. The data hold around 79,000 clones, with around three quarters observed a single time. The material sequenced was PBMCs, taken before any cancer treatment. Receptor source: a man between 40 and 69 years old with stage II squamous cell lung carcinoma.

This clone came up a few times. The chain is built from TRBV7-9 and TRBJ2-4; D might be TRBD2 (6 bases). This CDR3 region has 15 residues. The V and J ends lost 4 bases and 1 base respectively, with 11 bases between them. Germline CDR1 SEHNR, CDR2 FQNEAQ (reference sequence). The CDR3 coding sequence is TGTGCCAGCAGCTCCTCGGGGGATGCCAAAAACATTCAGTACTTC. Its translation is CASSSSGDAKNIQYF. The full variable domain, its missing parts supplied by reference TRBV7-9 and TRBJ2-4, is DTGVSQNPRHKITKRGQNVTFRCDPISEHNRLYWYRQTLGQGPEFLTYFQNEAQLEKSRLLSDRFSAERPKGSFSTLEIQRTEQGDSAMYLCASSSSGDAKNIQYFGAGTRLSVL.

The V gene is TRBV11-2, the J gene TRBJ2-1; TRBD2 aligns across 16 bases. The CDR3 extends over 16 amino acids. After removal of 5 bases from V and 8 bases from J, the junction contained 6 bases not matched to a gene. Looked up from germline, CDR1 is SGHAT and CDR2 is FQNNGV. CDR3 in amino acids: CASSRAGTSGRDEQFF. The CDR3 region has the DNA TGTGCCAGCAGCCGAGCCGGGACTAGCGGGAGGGATGAGCAGTTCTTC.

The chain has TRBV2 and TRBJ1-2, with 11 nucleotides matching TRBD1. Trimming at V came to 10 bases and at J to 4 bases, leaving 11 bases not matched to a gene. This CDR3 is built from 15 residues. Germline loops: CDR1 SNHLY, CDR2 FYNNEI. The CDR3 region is CATWTGGELGYGYTF. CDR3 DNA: TGTGCCACCTGGACAGGGGGCGAACTTGGCTATGGCTACACCTTC. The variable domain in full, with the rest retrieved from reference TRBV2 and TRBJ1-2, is EPEVTQTPSHQVTQMGQEVILRCVPISNHLYFYWYRQILGQKVEFLVSFYNNEISEKSEIFDDQFSVERPDGSNFTLKIRSTKLEDSAMYFCATWTGGELGYGYTFGSGTRLTVV.

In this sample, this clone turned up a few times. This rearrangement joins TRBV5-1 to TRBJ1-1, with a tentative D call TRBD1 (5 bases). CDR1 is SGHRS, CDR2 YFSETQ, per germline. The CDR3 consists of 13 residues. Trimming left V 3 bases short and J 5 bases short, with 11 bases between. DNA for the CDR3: TGCGCCAGCAGCTACCAGGGTGAGACTGAAGCTTTCTTT. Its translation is CASSYQGETEAFF.

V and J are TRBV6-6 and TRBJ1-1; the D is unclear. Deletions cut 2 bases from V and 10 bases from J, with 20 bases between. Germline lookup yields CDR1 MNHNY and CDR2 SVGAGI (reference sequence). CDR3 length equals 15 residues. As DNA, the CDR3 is TGTGCCAGCAGTTACAATTTGAGGGATTTGAAGGGAGCTTTCTTT. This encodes CASSYNLRDLKGAFF.

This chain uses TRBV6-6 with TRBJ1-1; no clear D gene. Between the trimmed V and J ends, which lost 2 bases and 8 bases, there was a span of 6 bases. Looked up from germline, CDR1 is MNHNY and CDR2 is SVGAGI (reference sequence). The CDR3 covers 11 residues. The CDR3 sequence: CASSYPGEAFF. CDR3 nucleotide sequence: TGTGCCAGCAGTTACCCCGGAGAAGCTTTCTTT.

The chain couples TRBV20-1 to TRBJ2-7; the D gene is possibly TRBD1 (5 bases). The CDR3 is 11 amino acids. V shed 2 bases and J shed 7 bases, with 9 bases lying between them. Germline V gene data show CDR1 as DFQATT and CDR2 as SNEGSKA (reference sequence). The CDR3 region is CSARKGREQYF. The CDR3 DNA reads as TGCAGTGCTAGAAAGGGGCGGGAGCAGTACTTC.

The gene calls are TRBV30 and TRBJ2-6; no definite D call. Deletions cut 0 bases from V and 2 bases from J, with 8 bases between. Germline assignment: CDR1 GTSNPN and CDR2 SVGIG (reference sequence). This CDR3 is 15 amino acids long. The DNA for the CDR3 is TGTGCCTGGAGTGTATGGAGCGCTGGGGCCAACGTCCTGACTTTC. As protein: CAWSVWSAGANVLTF.

The CDR3 protein is CASLGDPNSPLHF. Here the CDR3 DNA reads TGTGCCAGCCTTGGGGATCCTAATTCACCCCTCCACTTT. The chain joins TRBV28 to TRBJ1-6; D remains ambiguous. This CDR3 spans 13 amino acids. V dropped 8 bases and J dropped 6 bases, with 11 bases sitting between them. CDR1 is MDHEN, CDR2 SYDVKM, per germline.

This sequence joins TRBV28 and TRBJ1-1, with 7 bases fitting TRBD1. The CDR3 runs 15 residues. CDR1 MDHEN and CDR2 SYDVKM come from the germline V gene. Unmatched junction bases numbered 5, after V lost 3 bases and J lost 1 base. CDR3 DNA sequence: TGTGCCAGCAGTTTGAGAGGGGGCGCGAACACTGAAGCTTTCTTT. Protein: CASSLRGGANTEAFF. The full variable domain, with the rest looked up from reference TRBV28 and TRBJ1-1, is DVKVTQSSRYLVKRTGEKVFLECVQDMDHENMFWYRQDPGLGLRLIYFSYDVKMKEKGDIPEGYSVSREKKERFSLILESASTNQTSMYLCASSLRGGANTEAFFGQGTRLTVV.

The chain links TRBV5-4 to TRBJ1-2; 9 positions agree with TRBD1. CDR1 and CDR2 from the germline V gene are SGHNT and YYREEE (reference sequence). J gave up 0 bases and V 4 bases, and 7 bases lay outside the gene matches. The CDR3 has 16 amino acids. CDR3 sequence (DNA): TGTGCCAGCAGCCGGGGACAGGGCCTAACTAACTATGGCTACACCTTC. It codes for CASSRGQGLTNYGYTF.

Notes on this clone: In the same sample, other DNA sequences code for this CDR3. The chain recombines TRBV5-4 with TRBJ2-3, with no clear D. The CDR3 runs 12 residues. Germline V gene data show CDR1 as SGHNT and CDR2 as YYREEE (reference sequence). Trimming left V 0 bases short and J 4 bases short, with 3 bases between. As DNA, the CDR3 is TGTGCCAGCAGCTTGGGGGCAGATACGCAGTATTTT. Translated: CASSLGADTQYF.